This section outlines one TCR beta chain sequence together with its context. This CDR3 is 13 amino acids long. CDR1 SGHTA and CDR2 FQGNSA come from the germline V gene. Unmatched junction bases numbered 6, after V lost 8 bases and J lost 4 bases. This sample was included in a study of OX40 agonist ivuxolimab in advanced cancers. The repertoire was sequenced with immunoSEQ multiplex PCR; TCRdb's copy has only in-frame clones and lacks some. This sample has 100,000 to 150,000 clones, with 85% to 95% found just once. The TCR comes from an adult with an advanced solid tumor such as melanoma, head and neck, liver or kidney cancer. The input for sequencing was CD4+ or CD8+ T cells sorted from blood, taken in a trial of the OX40 agonist ivuxolimab. V and J are TRBV7-2 and TRBJ2-5; TRBD2 agrees at 8 bases. The CDR3 nucleotides are TGTGCCAGCGCTACGGGGGGGCCAGAGACCCAGTACTTC. It specifies CASATGGPETQYF.